Sequencing of this T cell receptor beta chain was carried out in a study of cytotoxic CD8 clonotypes in ibrutinib-treated CLL. Of note for this clone: In the same sample, other DNA sequences code for this CDR3.

Genomic DNA in a quantity of around 2 micrograms was derived from cryopreserved PBMCs for TCR beta libraries. V lost 0 bases and J lost 3; bases outside the gene matches: 2. Germline CDR1 and CDR2: MNHEY and SMNVEV (reference sequence). CDR3 length: 15 residues. Profiled with immunoSEQ multiplex PCR; TCRdb holds only in-frame clones, not every one. The sample has almost 250,000 clones, 70% seen once. The input for sequencing was PBMCs, taken after 24 months of ibrutinib treatment. The gene calls are TRBV27 and TRBJ2-1; 7 bases match TRBD1. The TCR was taken from a human donor with chronic lymphocytic leukemia. CDR3 nucleotides: TGTGCCAGCAGTTTATCGGCAGGGGGCTACAATGAGCAGTTCTTC. It yields the protein CASSLSAGGYNEQFF.